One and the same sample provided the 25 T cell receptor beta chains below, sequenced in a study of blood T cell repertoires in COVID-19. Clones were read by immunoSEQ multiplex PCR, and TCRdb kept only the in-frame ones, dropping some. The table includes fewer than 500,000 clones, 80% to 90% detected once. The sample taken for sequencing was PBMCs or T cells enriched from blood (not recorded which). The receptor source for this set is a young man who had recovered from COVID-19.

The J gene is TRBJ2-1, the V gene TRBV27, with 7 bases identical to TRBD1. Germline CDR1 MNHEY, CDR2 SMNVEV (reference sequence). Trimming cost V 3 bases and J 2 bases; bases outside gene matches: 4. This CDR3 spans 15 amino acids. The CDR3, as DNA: TGTGCCAGCAGTTTTACGACAGGGCCCTACAATGAGCAGTTCTTC. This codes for CASSFTTGPYNEQFF.

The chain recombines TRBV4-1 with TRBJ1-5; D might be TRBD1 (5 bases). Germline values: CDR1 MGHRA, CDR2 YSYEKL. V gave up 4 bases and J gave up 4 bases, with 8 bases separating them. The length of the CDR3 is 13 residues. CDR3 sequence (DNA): TGCGCCAGCAGCCGAGCAGGGAATCAGCCCCAGCATTTT. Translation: CASSRAGNQPQHF.

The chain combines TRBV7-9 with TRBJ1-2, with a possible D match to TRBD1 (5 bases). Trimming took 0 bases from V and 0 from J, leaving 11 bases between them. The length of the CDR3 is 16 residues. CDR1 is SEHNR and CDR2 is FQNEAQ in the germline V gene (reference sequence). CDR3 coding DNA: TGTGCCAGCAGCTTAGCCCCCCAAGGGGCTAACTATGGCTACACCTTC. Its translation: CASSLAPQGANYGYTF.

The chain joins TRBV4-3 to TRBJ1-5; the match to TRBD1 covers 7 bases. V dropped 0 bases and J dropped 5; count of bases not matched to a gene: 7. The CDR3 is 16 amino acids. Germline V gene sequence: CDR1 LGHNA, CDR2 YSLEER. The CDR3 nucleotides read TGCGCCAGCAGCCAAGAGAGCGGCAGGGGGGATCAGCCCCAGCATTTT. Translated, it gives CASSQESGRGDQPQHF.

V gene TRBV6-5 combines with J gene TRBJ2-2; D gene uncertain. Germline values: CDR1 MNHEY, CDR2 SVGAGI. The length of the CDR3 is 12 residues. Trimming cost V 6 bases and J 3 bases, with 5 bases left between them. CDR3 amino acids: CASSRDTGELFF. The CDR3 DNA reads TGTGCCAGCAGCCGGGACACCGGGGAGCTGTTTTTT.

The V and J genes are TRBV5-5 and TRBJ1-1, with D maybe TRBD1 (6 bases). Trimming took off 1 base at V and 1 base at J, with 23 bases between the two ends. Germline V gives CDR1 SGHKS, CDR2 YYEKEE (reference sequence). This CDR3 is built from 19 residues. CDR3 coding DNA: TGTGCCAGCAGCTTGATACACCCCCGACAGGTTCCGGAGAACACTGAAGCTTTCTTT. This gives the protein CASSLIHPRQVPENTEAFF.

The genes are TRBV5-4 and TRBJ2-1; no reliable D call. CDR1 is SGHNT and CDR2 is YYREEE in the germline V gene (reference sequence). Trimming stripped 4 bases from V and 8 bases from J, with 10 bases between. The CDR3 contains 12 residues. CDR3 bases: TGTGCCAGCAGCGCCGAGGTACATGAGCAGTTCTTC. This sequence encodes CASSAEVHEQFF.

Here the CDR3 DNA reads TGTGCCAGCAGTTACTTCCCGACAGGCTTGGATGGCTACACCTTC. As protein: CASSYFPTGLDGYTF. The rearrangement links TRBV6-5 to TRBJ1-2; D may be TRBD1 (6 bases). The V end lost 1 base, the J end lost 6 bases, and 15 bases lay between the germline ends. The CDR3 runs 15 residues. Per germline, CDR1 MNHEY and CDR2 SVGAGI.

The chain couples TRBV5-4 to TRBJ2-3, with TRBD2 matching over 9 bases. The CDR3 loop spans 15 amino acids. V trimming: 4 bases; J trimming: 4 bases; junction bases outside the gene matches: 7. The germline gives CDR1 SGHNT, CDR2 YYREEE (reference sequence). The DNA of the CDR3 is TGTGCCAGCAGCCATAGCGGGAGTAGATCAGATACGCAGTATTTT. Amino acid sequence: CASSHSGSRSDTQYF.

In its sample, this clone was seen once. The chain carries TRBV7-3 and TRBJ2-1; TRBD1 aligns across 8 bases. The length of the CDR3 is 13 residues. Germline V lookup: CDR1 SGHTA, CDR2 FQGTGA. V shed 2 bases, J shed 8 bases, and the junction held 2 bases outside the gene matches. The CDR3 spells CASSLQGAYEQFF. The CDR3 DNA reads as TGTGCCAGCAGCTTACAGGGGGCCTATGAGCAGTTCTTC.

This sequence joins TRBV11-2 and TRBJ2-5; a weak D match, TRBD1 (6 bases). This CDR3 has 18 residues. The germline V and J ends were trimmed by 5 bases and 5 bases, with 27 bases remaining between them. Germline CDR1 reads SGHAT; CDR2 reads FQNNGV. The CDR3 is CASSLNIPQGRAWETQYF. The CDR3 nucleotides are TGTGCCAGCAGCCTGAATATCCCACAGGGCAGGGCCTGGGAGACCCAGTACTTC.

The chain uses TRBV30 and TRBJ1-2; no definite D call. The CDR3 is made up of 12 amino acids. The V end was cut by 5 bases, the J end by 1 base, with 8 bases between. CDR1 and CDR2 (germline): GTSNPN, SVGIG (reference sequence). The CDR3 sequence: CAWRENNYGYTF. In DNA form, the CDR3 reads TGTGCCTGGCGGGAGAATAACTATGGCTACACCTTC. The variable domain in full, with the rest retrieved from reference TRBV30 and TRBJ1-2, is SQTIHQWPATLVQPVGSPLSLECTVEGTSNPNLYWYRQAAGRGLQLLFYSVGIGQISSEVPQNLSASRPQDRQFILSSKKLLLSDSGFYLCAWRENNYGYTFGSGTRLTVV.

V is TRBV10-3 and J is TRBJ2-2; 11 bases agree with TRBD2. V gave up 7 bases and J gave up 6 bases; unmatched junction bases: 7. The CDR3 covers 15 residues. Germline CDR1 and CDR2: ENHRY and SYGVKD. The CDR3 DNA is TGTGCCATCACCCCGACTAGCGGGGCATCCGGGGAGCTGTTTTTT. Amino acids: CAITPTSGASGELFF.

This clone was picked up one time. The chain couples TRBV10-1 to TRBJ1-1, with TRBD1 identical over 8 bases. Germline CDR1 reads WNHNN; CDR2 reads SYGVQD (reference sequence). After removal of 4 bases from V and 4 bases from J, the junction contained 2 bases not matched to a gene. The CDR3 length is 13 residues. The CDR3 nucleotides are TGCGCCAGCAGTGGGACAGGGATCACTGAAGCTTTCTTT. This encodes CASSGTGITEAFF.

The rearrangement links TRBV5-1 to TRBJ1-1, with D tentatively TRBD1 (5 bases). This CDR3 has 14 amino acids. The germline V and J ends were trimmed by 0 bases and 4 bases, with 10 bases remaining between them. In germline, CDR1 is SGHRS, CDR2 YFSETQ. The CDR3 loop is CASSLAGSATEAFF. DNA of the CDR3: TGCGCCAGCAGCTTGGCAGGGTCGGCCACTGAAGCTTTCTTT.

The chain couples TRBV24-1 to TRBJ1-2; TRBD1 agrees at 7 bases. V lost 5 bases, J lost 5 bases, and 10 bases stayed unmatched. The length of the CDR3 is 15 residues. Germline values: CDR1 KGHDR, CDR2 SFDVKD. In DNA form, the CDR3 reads TGTGCCACCAGTGCCTCGGGGACAGCTTTTTATGGCTACACCTTC. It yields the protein CATSASGTAFYGYTF.

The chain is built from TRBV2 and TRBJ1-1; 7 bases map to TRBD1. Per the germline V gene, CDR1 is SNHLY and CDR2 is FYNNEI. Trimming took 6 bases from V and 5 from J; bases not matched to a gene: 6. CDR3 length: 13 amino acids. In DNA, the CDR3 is TGTGCCAGCAGAGCTACAGGGGTTACTGAAGCTTTCTTT. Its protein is CASRATGVTEAFF.

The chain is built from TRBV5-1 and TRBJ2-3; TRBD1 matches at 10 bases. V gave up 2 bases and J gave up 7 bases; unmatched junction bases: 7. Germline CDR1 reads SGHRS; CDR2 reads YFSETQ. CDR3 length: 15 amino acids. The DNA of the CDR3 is TGCGCCAGCAGCTTCGGGACAGGGGATTTGTATACGCAGTATTTT. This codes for CASSFGTGDLYTQYF. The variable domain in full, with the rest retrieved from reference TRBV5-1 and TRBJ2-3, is KAGVTQTPRYLIKTRGQQVTLSCSPISGHRSVSWYQQTPGQGLQFLFEYFSETQRNKGNFPGRFSGRQFSNSRSEMNVSTLELGDSALYLCASSFGTGDLYTQYFGPGTRLTVL.

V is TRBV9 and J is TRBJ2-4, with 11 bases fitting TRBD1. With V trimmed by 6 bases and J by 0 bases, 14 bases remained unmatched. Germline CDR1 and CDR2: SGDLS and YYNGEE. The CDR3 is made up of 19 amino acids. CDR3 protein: CASTTGDRGFFIAKNIQYF. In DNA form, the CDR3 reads TGTGCCAGCACCACCGGGGACAGGGGGTTCTTCATAGCCAAAAACATTCAGTACTTC.

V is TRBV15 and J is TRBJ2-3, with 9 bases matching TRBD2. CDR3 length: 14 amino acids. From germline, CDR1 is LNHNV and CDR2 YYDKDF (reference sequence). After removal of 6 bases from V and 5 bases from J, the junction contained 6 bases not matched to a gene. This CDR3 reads CATRAGGRGDTQYF. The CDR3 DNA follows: TGTGCCACCAGGGCGGGAGGGAGAGGAGATACGCAGTATTTT.

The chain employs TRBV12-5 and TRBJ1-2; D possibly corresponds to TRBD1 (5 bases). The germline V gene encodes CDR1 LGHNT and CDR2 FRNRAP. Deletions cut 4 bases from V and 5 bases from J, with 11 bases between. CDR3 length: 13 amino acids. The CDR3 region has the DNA TGTGCTAGTGGTTACGAGACAGTTTATGGCTACACCTTC. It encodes CASGYETVYGYTF. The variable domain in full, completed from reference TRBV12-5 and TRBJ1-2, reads DARVTQTPRHKVTEMGQEVTMRCQPILGHNTVFWYRQTMMQGLELLAYFRNRAPLDDSGMPKDRFSAEMPDATLATLKIQPSEPRDSAVYFCASGYETVYGYTFGSGTRLTVV.

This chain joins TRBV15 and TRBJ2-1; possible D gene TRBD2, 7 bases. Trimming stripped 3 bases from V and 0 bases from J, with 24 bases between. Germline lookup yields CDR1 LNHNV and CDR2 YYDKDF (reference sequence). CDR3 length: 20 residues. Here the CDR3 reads CATSRGSWRGPKSSYNEQFF. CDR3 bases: TGTGCCACCAGCAGGGGCTCATGGCGGGGGCCCAAGAGCTCCTACAATGAGCAGTTCTTC.

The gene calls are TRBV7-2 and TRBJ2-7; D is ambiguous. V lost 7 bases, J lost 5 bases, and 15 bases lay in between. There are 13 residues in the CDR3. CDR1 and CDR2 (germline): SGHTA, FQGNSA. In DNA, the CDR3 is TGTGCCAGCACCACCTACAGTGCCCACGAGCAGTACTTC. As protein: CASTTYSAHEQYF.

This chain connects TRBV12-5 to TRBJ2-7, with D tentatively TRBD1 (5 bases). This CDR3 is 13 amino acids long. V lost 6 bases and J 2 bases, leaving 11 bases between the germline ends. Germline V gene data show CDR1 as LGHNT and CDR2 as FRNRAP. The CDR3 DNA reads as TGTGCTAGTGGGTCGCAGGGCCCCTACGAGCAGTACTTC. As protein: CASGSQGPYEQYF. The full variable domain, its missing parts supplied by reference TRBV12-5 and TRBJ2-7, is DARVTQTPRHKVTEMGQEVTMRCQPILGHNTVFWYRQTMMQGLELLAYFRNRAPLDDSGMPKDRFSAEMPDATLATLKIQPSEPRDSAVYFCASGSQGPYEQYFGPGTRLTVT.

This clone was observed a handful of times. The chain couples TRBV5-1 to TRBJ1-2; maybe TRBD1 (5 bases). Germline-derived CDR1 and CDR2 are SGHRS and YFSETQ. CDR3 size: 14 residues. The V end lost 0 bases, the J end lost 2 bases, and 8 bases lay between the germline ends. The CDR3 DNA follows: TGCGCCAGCAGCTTGGCGGGGGTAAACTATGGCTACACCTTC. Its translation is CASSLAGVNYGYTF.